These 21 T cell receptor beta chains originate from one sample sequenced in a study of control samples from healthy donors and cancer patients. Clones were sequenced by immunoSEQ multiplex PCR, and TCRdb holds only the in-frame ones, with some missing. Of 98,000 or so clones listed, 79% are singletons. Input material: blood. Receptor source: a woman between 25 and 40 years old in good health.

In DNA, the CDR3 is TGTGCCAGAAGCTCGGGAGGGGGTGAGGCCGAGCAGTACTTC. Encoded protein: CARSSGGGEAEQYF. This chain uses TRBV5-3 with TRBJ2-7; 8 bases agree with TRBD2. TRBV5-3 carries the ORF label, with uncertain function. This CDR3 contains 14 residues. Germline trimming cut 3 bases from V and 6 bases from J; bases unmatched to any gene: 8.

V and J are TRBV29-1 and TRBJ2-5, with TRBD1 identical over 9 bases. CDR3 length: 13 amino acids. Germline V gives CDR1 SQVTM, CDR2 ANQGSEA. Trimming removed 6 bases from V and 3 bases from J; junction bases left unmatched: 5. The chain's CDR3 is CSVLRDREETQYF. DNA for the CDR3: TGCAGCGTCCTCCGGGACAGGGAAGAGACCCAGTACTTC. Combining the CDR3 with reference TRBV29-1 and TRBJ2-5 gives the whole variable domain SAVISQKPSRDICQRGTSLTIQCQVDSQVTMMFWYRQQPGQSLTLIATANQGSEATYESGFVIDKFPISRPNLTFSTLTVSNMSPEDSSIYLCSVLRDREETQYFGPGTRLLVL.

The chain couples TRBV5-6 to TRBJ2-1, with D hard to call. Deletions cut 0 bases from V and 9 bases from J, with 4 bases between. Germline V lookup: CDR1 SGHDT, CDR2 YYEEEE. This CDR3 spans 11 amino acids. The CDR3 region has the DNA TGTGCCAGCAGCTTGGTGGGTGAGCAGTTCTTC. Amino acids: CASSLVGEQFF.

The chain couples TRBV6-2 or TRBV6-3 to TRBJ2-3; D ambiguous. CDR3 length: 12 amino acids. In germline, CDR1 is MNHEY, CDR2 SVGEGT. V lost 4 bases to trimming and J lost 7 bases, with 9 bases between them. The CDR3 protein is CASSFRANTQYF. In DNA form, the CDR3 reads TGTGCCAGCAGTTTCCGGGCGAATACGCAGTATTTT.

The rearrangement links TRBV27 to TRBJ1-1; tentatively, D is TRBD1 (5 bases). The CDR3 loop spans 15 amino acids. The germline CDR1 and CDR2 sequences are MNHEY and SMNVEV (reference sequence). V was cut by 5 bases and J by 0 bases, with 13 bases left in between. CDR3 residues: CASSIGTGMNTEAFF. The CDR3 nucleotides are TGTGCCAGCAGTATCGGGACGGGGATGAACACTGAAGCTTTCTTT.

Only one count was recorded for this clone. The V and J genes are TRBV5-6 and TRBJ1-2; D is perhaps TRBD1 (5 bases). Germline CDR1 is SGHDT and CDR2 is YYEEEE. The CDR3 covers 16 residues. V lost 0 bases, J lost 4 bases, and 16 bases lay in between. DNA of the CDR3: TGTGCCAGCAGCTTGGAGGGTTGGGACGTTGCCTATGGCTACACCTTC. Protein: CASSLEGWDVAYGYTF.

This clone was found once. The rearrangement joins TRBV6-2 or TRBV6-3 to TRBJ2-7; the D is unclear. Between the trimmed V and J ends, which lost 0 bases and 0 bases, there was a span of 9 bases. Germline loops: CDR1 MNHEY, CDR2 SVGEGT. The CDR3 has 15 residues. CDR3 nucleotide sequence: TGTGCCAGCAGTTACTCGCCGTCGAGCTCCTACGAGCAGTACTTC. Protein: CASSYSPSSSYEQYF.

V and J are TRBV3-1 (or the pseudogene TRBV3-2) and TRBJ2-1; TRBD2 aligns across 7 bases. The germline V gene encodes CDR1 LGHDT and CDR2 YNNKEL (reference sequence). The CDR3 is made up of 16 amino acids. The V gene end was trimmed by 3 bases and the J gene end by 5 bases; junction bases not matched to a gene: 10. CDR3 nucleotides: TGTGCCAGCAGCCAGTCGGGGGACTATCGTAACAATGAGCAGTTCTTC. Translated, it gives CASSQSGDYRNNEQFF.

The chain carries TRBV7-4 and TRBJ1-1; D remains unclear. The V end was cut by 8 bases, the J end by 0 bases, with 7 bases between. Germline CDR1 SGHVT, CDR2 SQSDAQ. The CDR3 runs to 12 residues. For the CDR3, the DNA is TGTGCCAGCGCCTTCATGAACACTGAAGCTTTCTTT. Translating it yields CASAFMNTEAFF. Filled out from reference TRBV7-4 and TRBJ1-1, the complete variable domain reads GAGVSQSPRYKVAKRGRDVALRCDSISGHVTLYWYRQTLGQGSEVLTYSQSDAQRDKSGRPSGRFSAERPERSVSTLKIQRTEQGDSAVYLCASAFMNTEAFFGQGTRLTVV.

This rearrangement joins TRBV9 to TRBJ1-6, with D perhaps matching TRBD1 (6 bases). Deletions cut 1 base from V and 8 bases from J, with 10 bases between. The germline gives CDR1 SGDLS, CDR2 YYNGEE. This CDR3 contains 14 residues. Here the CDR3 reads CASSVMGADSPLHF. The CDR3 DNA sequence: TGTGCCAGCAGCGTAATGGGGGCCGATTCACCCCTCCACTTT. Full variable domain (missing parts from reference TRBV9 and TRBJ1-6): DSGVTQTPKHLITATGQRVTLRCSPRSGDLSVYWYQQSLDQGLQFLIQYYNGEERAKGNILERFSAQQFPDLHSELNLSSLELGDSALYFCASSVMGADSPLHFGNGTRLTVT.

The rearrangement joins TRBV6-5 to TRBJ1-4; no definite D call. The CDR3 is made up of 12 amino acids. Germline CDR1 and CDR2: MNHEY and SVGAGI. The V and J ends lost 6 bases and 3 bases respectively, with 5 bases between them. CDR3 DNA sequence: TGTGCCAGCAGAGCTCCTAATGAAAAACTGTTTTTT. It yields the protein CASRAPNEKLFF.

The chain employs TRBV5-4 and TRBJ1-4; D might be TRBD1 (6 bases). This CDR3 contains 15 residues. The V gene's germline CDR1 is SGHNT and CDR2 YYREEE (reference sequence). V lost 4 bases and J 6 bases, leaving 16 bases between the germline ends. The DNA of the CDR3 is TGTGCCAGCAGCCCACTACAGGGTCGCGATGAAAAACTGTTTTTT. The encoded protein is CASSPLQGRDEKLFF.

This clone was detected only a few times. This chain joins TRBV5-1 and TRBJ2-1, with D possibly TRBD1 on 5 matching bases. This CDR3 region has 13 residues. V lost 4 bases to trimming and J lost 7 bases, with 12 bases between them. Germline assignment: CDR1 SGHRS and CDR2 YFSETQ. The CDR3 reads CASSTDRTNEQFF. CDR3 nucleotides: TGCGCCAGCAGCACAGACAGAACTAATGAGCAGTTCTTC.

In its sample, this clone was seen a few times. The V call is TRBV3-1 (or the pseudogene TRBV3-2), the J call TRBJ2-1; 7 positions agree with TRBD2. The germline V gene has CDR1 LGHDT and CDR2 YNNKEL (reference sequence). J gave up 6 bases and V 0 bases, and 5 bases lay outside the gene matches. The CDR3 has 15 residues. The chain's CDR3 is CASSQDLRETNEQFF. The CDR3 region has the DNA TGTGCCAGCAGCCAAGATTTGCGGGAGACCAATGAGCAGTTCTTC.

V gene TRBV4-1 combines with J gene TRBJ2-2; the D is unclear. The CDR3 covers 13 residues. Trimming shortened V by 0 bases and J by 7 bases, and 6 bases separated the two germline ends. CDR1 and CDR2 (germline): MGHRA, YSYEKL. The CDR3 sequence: CASSQDGIGELFF. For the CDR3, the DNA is TGCGCCAGCAGCCAAGATGGCATCGGGGAGCTGTTTTTT.

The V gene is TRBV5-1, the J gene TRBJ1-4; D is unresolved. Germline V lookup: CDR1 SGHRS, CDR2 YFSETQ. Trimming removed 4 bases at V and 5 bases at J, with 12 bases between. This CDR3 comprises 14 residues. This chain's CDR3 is CASSMDGGNEKLFF. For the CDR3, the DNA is TGCGCCAGCAGCATGGACGGTGGGAATGAAAAACTGTTTTTT.

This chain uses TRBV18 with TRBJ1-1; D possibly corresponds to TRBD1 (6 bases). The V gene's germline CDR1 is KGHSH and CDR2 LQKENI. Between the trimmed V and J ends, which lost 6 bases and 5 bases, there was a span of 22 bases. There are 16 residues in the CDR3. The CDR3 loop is CASSPRGGAYETEAFF. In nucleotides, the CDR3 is TGTGCCAGCTCCCCCCGTGGGGGGGCTTATGAAACTGAAGCTTTCTTT.

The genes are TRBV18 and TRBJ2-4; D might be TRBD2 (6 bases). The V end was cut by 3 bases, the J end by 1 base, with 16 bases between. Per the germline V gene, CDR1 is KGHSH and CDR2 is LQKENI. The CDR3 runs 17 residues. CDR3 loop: CASSPRDPGRAKNIQYF. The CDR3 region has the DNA TGTGCCAGCTCACCCCGAGACCCAGGGAGGGCCAAAAACATTCAGTACTTC. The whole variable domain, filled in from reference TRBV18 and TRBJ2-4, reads NAGVMQNPRHLVRRRGQEARLRCSPMKGHSHVYWYRQLPEEGLKFMVYLQKENIIDESGMPKERFSAEFPKEGPSILRIQQVVRGDSAAYFCASSPRDPGRAKNIQYFGAGTRLSVL.

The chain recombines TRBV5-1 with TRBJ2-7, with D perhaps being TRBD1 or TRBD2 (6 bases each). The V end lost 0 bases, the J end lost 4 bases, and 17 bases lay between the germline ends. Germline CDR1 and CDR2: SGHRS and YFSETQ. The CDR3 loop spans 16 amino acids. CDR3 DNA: TGCGCCAGCAGCTTGGCCGGGGGCGGGCACCTATACGAGCAGTACTTC. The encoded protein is CASSLAGGGHLYEQYF.

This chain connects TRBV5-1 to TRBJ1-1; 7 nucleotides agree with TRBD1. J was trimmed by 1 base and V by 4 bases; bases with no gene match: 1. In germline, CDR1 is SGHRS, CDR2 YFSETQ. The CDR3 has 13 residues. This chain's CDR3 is CASSRTGNTEAFF. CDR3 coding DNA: TGCGCCAGCAGCCGGACAGGGAACACTGAAGCTTTCTTT.

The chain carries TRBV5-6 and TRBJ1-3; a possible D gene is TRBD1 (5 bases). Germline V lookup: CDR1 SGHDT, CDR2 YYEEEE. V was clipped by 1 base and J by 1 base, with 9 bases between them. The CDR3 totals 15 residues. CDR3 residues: CASSLRGSSGNTIYF. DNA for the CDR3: TGTGCCAGCAGCTTGCGGGGGTCATCTGGAAACACCATATATTTT.